These 2 T cell receptor beta chains came from one sample sequenced in a study of T cells in Graves' hyperthyroidism and ophthalmopathy. Amplified TCR beta CDR3 regions derived from RNA transcripts. In the first-round RT-PCR of the TCR CDR3, the HTBI primer set was used. Each CDR3 protein gets one entry after TCRdb re-called the multiplex PCR reads with MiXCR. The table has some 200,000 distinct CDR3 sequences, over 15% seen once. Sample: blood. All receptors come from a man in his forties or fifties with Graves' hyperthyroidism.

The chain links TRBV7-2 to TRBJ1-1; perhaps TRBD1 as D (5 bases). CDR3 length equals 16 residues. V was pared by 0 bases and J by 0 bases, with 11 bases between. Germline CDR1 is SGHTA and CDR2 is FQGNSA. This CDR3 reads CASSLAQGFMNTEAFF. DNA of the CDR3: TGTGCCAGCAGCTTAGCGCAGGGATTCATGAACACTGAAGCTTTCTTT.

This clonotype was recorded many times. The rearrangement links TRBV28 to TRBJ2-5; a possible D gene is TRBD1 (6 bases). V was pared by 4 bases and J by 9 bases, with 21 bases between. The CDR3 totals 15 residues. The germline V gene encodes CDR1 MDHEN and CDR2 SYDVKM. CDR3 sequence (DNA): TGTGCCAGCAGTTACGTAGCGACAGGTCCTCTCGCCCAGTACTTC. Its translation: CASSYVATGPLAQYF.